The present T cell receptor (beta chain) was sequenced within a study of blood T cell repertoires in COVID-19. As for the study in general: The cDNA or gDNA used as material had been derived from T cells, B-cell-depleted T cells, or PBMCs.

Original processing methods: Nucleated cell number was recorded as an estimate derived from reference gene primer amplification. Profiling relied on immunoSEQ multiplex PCR, and the TCRdb table lists in-frame clones only, not all of them. For V, J and clone size, that table is used; D and trimming come from the DNA. The table includes over 200,000 clones, about 90% detected once. Participant-given clinical history determined each cohort assignment. Contact with a PCR-confirmed or clinician-diagnosed COVID-19 case occurred within 2 weeks of entry. Sequencing input: PBMCs or T cells enriched from blood (not recorded which). This receptor was obtained from a man aged 25 to 40 who had been exposed to COVID-19.

CDR3 loop: CASSNCGGDDTQYF. DNA of the CDR3: TGTGCCAGCAGCAATTGCGGGGGAGATGATACGCAGTATTTT. This rearrangement joins TRBV21-1 to TRBJ2-3; the D call of TRBD2 is as the table states it, not checked on the DNA. TRBV21-1 is flagged as a pseudogene. The CDR3 consists of 14 residues.